One and the same sample provided the 28 T cell receptor beta chains below, sequenced in a study of blood T cell repertoires in COVID-19. Data came from immunoSEQ multiplex PCR; TCRdb stores just in-frame clones and leaves some out. Of some 60,000 clones listed, approximately 80% are singletons. Source material: peripheral blood. These receptors came from a man younger than 45 with COVID-19, enrolled during active disease.

The V call is TRBV15, the J call TRBJ2-6; no clear D. This CDR3 is 15 amino acids long. The germline V and J ends were trimmed by 0 bases and 0 bases, with 3 bases remaining between them. Germline V lookup: CDR1 LNHNV, CDR2 YYDKDF (reference sequence). The CDR3 coding sequence is TGTGCCACCAGCAGAGACAACTCTGGGGCCAACGTCCTGACTTTC. It is translated as CATSRDNSGANVLTF.

The rearrangement uses TRBV6-5 and TRBJ2-4; 14 bases map to TRBD2. The CDR3 contains 15 residues. J lost 3 bases, V lost 6 bases, and 1 base had no gene match. Germline values: CDR1 MNHEY, CDR2 SVGAGI. The CDR3 DNA reads TGTGCCAGCAGCGGGACTAGCGGGGGCAAAAACATTCAGTACTTC. It translates to CASSGTSGGKNIQYF.

The chain combines TRBV19 with TRBJ2-7, with 7 bases that match TRBD1. The CDR3 runs 15 residues. Germline V gives CDR1 LNHDA, CDR2 SQIVND (reference sequence). The ends lost 5 bases at V and 1 base at J; junction bases unmatched: 8. The CDR3 DNA follows: TGTGCCAGTAGTGCTAGGACAGGTAGTTCCTACGAGCAGTACTTC. It codes for CASSARTGSSYEQYF.

This chain links TRBV3-1 (or the pseudogene TRBV3-2) with TRBJ2-5, with 16 bases matching TRBD2. The CDR3 consists of 16 residues. Germline V gives CDR1 LGHDT, CDR2 YNNKEL (reference sequence). J gave up 5 bases and V 6 bases, and 6 bases lay outside the gene matches. For the CDR3, the DNA is TGTGCCAGCAGTTCTGGGACTAGCGGGGGGGCCGAGACCCAGTACTTC. Amino acid sequence: CASSSGTSGGAETQYF.

This clone came up a few times. The chain employs TRBV6-1 and TRBJ1-3; tentatively, D is TRBD1 (5 bases). Germline V CDR1 and CDR2: MNHNS, SASEGT. The CDR3 is 15 amino acids. Trimming removed 2 bases from V and 2 bases from J, with 10 bases in between. CDR3 amino acids: CASSETAGTGNTIYF. CDR3 DNA: TGTGCCAGCAGTGAAACGGCAGGGACTGGAAACACCATATATTTT.

The chain carries TRBV11-2 and TRBJ2-7; 8 bases align to TRBD1. This CDR3 is 14 amino acids long. The junction had 5 bases not matched to a gene; V was cut back by 5 bases and J by 2 bases. Germline CDR1 SGHAT, CDR2 FQNNGV. The CDR3 DNA is TGTGCCAGCAGCCCCAGGGACAGGCCCTACGAGCAGTACTTC. Its translation is CASSPRDRPYEQYF.

The rearrangement links TRBV27 to TRBJ2-1; D unclear. The germline gives CDR1 MNHEY, CDR2 SMNVEV (reference sequence). Trimming took 6 bases from V and 8 from J, leaving 11 bases between them. The CDR3 covers 12 residues. The CDR3 reads CASRTLLDEQFF. The CDR3 nucleotides read TGTGCCAGCAGAACTCTTTTGGATGAGCAGTTCTTC.

This clone was found a few times. The rearrangement joins TRBV27 to TRBJ2-1; D not resolved. This CDR3 is built from 16 residues. Germline V gene lookup returns CDR1 MNHEY and CDR2 SMNVEV (reference sequence). V lost 3 bases, J lost 2 bases, and 14 bases lay in between. CDR3 loop: CASSFRLPRAYNEQFF. CDR3 in DNA: TGTGCCAGCAGTTTCCGACTTCCGCGAGCCTACAATGAGCAGTTCTTC.

V and J are TRBV6-5 and TRBJ1-1, with D tentatively TRBD1 (6 bases). Germline V lookup: CDR1 MNHEY, CDR2 SVGAGI. The CDR3 loop spans 16 amino acids. Trimming cost V 2 bases and J 5 bases, with 18 bases left between them. CDR3 coding DNA: TGTGCCAGCAGTTACCGTCCTCGGGACACTGGGACTGAAGCTTTCTTT. This translates into CASSYRPRDTGTEAFF.

The CDR3 nucleotides read TGCAGCGTTGAAGCTAGCGGAACCTACGAGCAGTACTTC. Amino acid sequence: CSVEASGTYEQYF. The chain combines TRBV29-1 with TRBJ2-7; 7 bases match TRBD2. The CDR3 consists of 13 residues. Germline CDR1 and CDR2: SQVTM and ANQGSEA. V lost 1 base to trimming and J lost 2 bases; unmatched junction nucleotides: 2.

This clone showed up many times. The V call is TRBV11-3, the J call TRBJ1-1, with D maybe TRBD1 (5 bases). The V and J ends lost 2 bases and 3 bases respectively, with 7 bases between them. This CDR3 comprises 13 residues. Germline CDR1 and CDR2: SGHNT and YENEEA. CDR3: CASSLQGDTEAFF. CDR3 in DNA: TGTGCCAGCAGCTTACAGGGTGACACTGAAGCTTTCTTT.

This clone was picked up many times. V gene TRBV1 combines with J gene TRBJ2-3; the table names TRBD2, a call not compared with the DNA. TRBV1 is described as a pseudogene. The CDR3 length is 17 residues. The CDR3 is CTSSRPTSGRVEDTQYF. In DNA form, the CDR3 reads TGCACCAGCAGCCGACCGACTAGCGGGAGAGTAGAGGATACGCAGTATTTT.

The chain carries TRBV9 and TRBJ2-3; 7 bases line up with TRBD1. In germline, CDR1 is SGDLS, CDR2 YYNGEE. The CDR3 consists of 13 residues. After removal of 4 bases from V and 5 bases from J, the junction contained 4 bases not matched to a gene. As DNA, the CDR3 is TGTGCCAGCAGCTCCCCAGGGGGAGATACGCAGTATTTT. Amino acids: CASSSPGGDTQYF.

The chain couples TRBV18 to TRBJ2-2, with 9 bases lining up with TRBD1. V trimming: 4 bases; J trimming: 5 bases; junction bases outside the gene matches: 8. Germline V CDR1 and CDR2: KGHSH, LQKENI. The CDR3 has 16 amino acids. CDR3 coding DNA: TGTGCCAGCTCACACCCCGGGACAGGGAAGACCGGGGAGCTGTTTTTT. It specifies CASSHPGTGKTGELFF.

J is TRBJ2-7 and V is TRBV9, with TRBD2 matching over 13 bases. The CDR3 covers 14 residues. J gave up 6 bases and V 0 bases, and 0 bases lay outside the gene matches. CDR1 is SGDLS, CDR2 YYNGEE, per germline. The CDR3 region is CASSVGLAGGEQYF. CDR3 nucleotides: TGTGCCAGCAGCGTAGGACTAGCGGGGGGCGAGCAGTACTTC.

The chain couples TRBV5-4 to TRBJ2-7; TRBD1 is a possible D gene (5 bases). From germline, CDR1 is SGHNT and CDR2 YYREEE (reference sequence). Trimming stripped 3 bases from V and 1 base from J, with 17 bases between. CDR3 size: 16 residues. As DNA, the CDR3 is TGTGCCAGCAGCTCCTCGGATAACTACAGGTCCTACGAGCAGTACTTC. This encodes CASSSSDNYRSYEQYF.

The chain couples TRBV4-1 to TRBJ1-5; TRBD1 agrees at 9 bases. Trimming at V came to 5 bases and at J to 4 bases, leaving 9 bases not matched to a gene. CDR1 and CDR2 from the germline V gene are MGHRA and YSYEKL. The CDR3 is made up of 16 amino acids. The CDR3 nucleotides read TGCGCCAGCAGCTATTCGGACAGGGGCAAGAATCAGCCCCAGCATTTT. It encodes CASSYSDRGKNQPQHF.

The J gene is TRBJ2-7, the V gene TRBV29-1; D is uncertain. This CDR3 is built from 12 residues. V gave up 4 bases and J gave up 4 bases, with 11 bases separating them. Germline-derived CDR1 and CDR2 are SQVTM and ANQGSEA. The CDR3 reads CSVGMGEYEQYF. The CDR3 DNA follows: TGCAGCGTTGGAATGGGCGAATACGAGCAGTACTTC.

This chain connects TRBV10-3 to TRBJ2-5, with D unresolved. Between the trimmed V and J ends, which lost 2 bases and 4 bases, there was a span of 11 bases. Germline CDR1 is ENHRY and CDR2 is SYGVKD. This CDR3 has 14 amino acids. This chain's CDR3 is CAISEGGSRETQYF. As DNA, the CDR3 is TGTGCCATCAGTGAGGGCGGCAGTCGAGAGACCCAGTACTTC.

This chain joins TRBV5-1 and TRBJ1-2; 11 bases fit TRBD1. The V gene's germline CDR1 is SGHRS and CDR2 YFSETQ. The CDR3 length is 18 residues. With 4 bases clipped from V and 0 bases from J, the junction kept 11 bases outside the gene matches. The CDR3 here is CASSQTNGQGASNYGYTF. The DNA for the CDR3 is TGCGCCAGCAGCCAAACTAATGGACAGGGGGCGTCTAACTATGGCTACACCTTC.

V usage is TRBV27 and J usage is TRBJ1-4, with 8 bases fitting TRBD1. CDR1 is MNHEY, CDR2 SMNVEV, per germline (reference sequence). This CDR3 is 18 amino acids long. V lost 6 bases and J lost 8; bases outside the gene matches: 20. The CDR3 reads CASRPRPGQAGLREKLFF. The DNA of the CDR3 is TGTGCCAGCAGGCCCCGTCCGGGACAGGCCGGATTAAGGGAAAAACTGTTTTTT.

In this sample, this clone turned up once. This rearrangement joins TRBV5-1 to TRBJ2-7; 8 nucleotides align to TRBD1. V dropped 0 bases and J dropped 6; count of bases not matched to a gene: 5. Germline V CDR1 and CDR2: SGHRS, YFSETQ. The CDR3 extends over 14 amino acids. For the CDR3, the DNA is TGCGCCAGCAGCTTGGACGCAGGGGGCGCCGAGCAGTACTTC. It specifies CASSLDAGGAEQYF.

The V and J genes are TRBV6-5 and TRBJ1-2; 7 bases are shared with TRBD1. The germline CDR1 and CDR2 sequences are MNHEY and SVGAGI. The CDR3 consists of 13 residues. J was trimmed by 8 bases and V by 6 bases; bases with no gene match: 9. CDR3 nucleotides: TGTGCCAGCAGCCATCAAGACAGGGAGGGCTACACCTTC. It is translated as CASSHQDREGYTF.

The V gene is TRBV11-2, the J gene TRBJ2-6; 10 positions match TRBD1. V lost 5 bases and J lost 2; bases outside the gene matches: 6. The CDR3 runs 17 residues. Germline V gene lookup returns CDR1 SGHAT and CDR2 FQNNGV. CDR3 protein: CASSIRDRGPGANVLTF. The CDR3 DNA reads TGTGCCAGCAGCATCCGGGACAGGGGCCCTGGGGCCAACGTCCTGACTTTC.

With regard to this clone: This CDR3 is also generated by other DNA sequences in the sample. V and J are TRBV12-3 or TRBV12-4 and TRBJ2-7; D unclear. This CDR3 is 13 amino acids long. The V end lost 6 bases, the J end lost 1 base, and 10 bases lay between the germline ends. In DNA, the CDR3 is TGTGCCAGCAGCCCAGATGGTTCCTACGAGCAGTACTTC. This sequence encodes CASSPDGSYEQYF.

The rearrangement uses TRBV28 and TRBJ1-1; TRBD1 is a possible D gene (5 bases). The germline V gene has CDR1 MDHEN and CDR2 SYDVKM. This CDR3 has 14 residues. V dropped 2 bases and J dropped 4 bases, with 11 bases sitting between them. CDR3: CASSLGGVGTEAFF. CDR3 nucleotide sequence: TGTGCCAGCAGTTTAGGAGGGGTTGGCACTGAAGCTTTCTTT.

A word on this clone: The junction departs from germline at one end; a sequencing error may be responsible. The rearrangement links TRBV20-1 to TRBJ2-3; weak D call: TRBD2 (5 bases). The germline V gene has CDR1 DFQATT and CDR2 SNEGSKA (reference sequence). This CDR3 has 11 amino acids. DNA for the CDR3: TGCAGTGCCAGAGAGGGCTATACGCAGTATTTT. Translated: CSAREGYTQYF.

The V call is TRBV2, the J call TRBJ1-1; tentative D call: TRBD1 (5 bases). CDR3 size: 14 residues. CDR1 is SNHLY and CDR2 is FYNNEI in the germline V gene. Trimming removed 6 bases at V and 4 bases at J, with 15 bases between. CDR3 sequence reads: CASRTARGLTEAFF. In DNA, the CDR3 is TGTGCCAGCAGAACGGCCCGGGGACTCACTGAAGCTTTCTTT.